Each of the 18 T cell receptor beta chains below was sequenced from the same sample in a study of blood T cells in healthy people across ages. A sample-barcoded 5' primer and a J-beta primer mix were used in a second PCR of roughly 6 to 11 cycles. TCRdb called the 5' RACE reads again in MiXCR, with one record for every CDR3 protein. The table includes 1 million or so distinct CDR3 sequences, approximately 25% detected once. The sample also formed part of further work on T cells of mothers and their children.

The specimen was blood. Every receptor here comes from a girl aged 2-10 years in good health.

The sample holds a few counts of this clonotype. Written as DNA, the CDR3 is TGCGCCAGCAGCCAAGGGGGGGATTTGTCCAATCAGCCCCAGCATTTT. It codes for CASSQGGDLSNQPQHF. The chain couples TRBV4-1 to TRBJ1-5, with a tentative D call TRBD1 (5 bases). The CDR3 loop spans 16 amino acids. Germline CDR1 MGHRA, CDR2 YSYEKL. Trimming cost V 1 base and J 3 bases, with 13 bases left between them.

In its sample, this clonotype was seen many times. The chain couples TRBV4-3 to TRBJ2-5; perhaps TRBD1 as D (5 bases). Trimming took 0 bases from V and 5 from J, leaving 13 bases between them. Per the germline V gene, CDR1 is LGHNA and CDR2 is YSLEER. The CDR3 has 15 residues. Here the CDR3 DNA reads TGCGCCAGCAGCCAAGATAGGGGTTTGGGGGAGACCCAGTACTTC. Amino acid sequence: CASSQDRGLGETQYF.

V usage is TRBV7-3 and J usage is TRBJ2-1, with D possibly called TRBD1 or TRBD2 (5 bases each). This CDR3 comprises 13 residues. Germline V gene data show CDR1 as SGHTA and CDR2 as FQGTGA. Trimming cost V 5 bases and J 5 bases, with 10 bases left between them. The CDR3 DNA is TGTGCCAGCAGCGGGGGACGGGACAATGAGCAGTTCTTC. It translates to CASSGGRDNEQFF.

This clonotype was seen only a few times. The chain recombines TRBV11-3 with TRBJ1-1; TRBD1 is a possible D gene (5 bases). The CDR3 is made up of 14 amino acids. In germline, CDR1 is SGHNT, CDR2 YENEEA. V was shortened by 5 bases and J by 3 bases, with 13 bases between the two germline ends. The CDR3 loop reads CASSAGRADTEAFF. The CDR3 DNA reads as TGTGCCAGCAGCGCAGGGAGAGCGGACACTGAAGCTTTCTTT.

The rearrangement uses TRBV5-1 and TRBJ2-5, with 8 bases fitting TRBD2. The J call is in doubt because the DNA end fits TRBJ2-1 better. The CDR3 runs to 15 residues. The germline V gene encodes CDR1 SGHRS and CDR2 YFSETQ. CDR3 in amino acids: CASSYGSGGMDEQFF. As DNA, the CDR3 is TGCGCCAGCAGTTATGGATCGGGGGGGATGGATGAGCAGTTCTTC.

This clonotype was counted between two and nine times. The chain has TRBV12-3 or TRBV12-4 and TRBJ2-5; a weak D match, TRBD1 (6 bases). The CDR3 is 15 amino acids. Trimming cost V 2 bases and J 5 bases, with 15 bases left between them. CDR3 loop: CASSLYGGGWETQYF. DNA of the CDR3: TGTGCCAGCAGTTTATATGGGGGCGGTTGGGAGACCCAGTACTTC.

The rearrangement links TRBV27 to TRBJ2-1; tentatively, D is TRBD1 or TRBD2 (5 bases each). Germline lookup yields CDR1 MNHEY and CDR2 SMNVEV (reference sequence). The length of the CDR3 is 14 residues. Deletions cut 1 base from V and 10 bases from J, with 14 bases between. The CDR3: CASSLWGPSKEQFF. The CDR3, as DNA: TGTGCCAGCAGTTTATGGGGACCTTCGAAAGAGCAGTTCTTC.

This clonotype was detected a few times. The gene calls are TRBV11-2 and TRBJ2-7; D perhaps matches TRBD2 (5 bases). The CDR3 spans 15 residues. Germline CDR1 SGHAT, CDR2 FQNNGV. Trimming took 4 bases from V and 5 from J, leaving 18 bases between them. As DNA, the CDR3 is TGTGCCAGCAGCTCAAAGGACTTTGCGTGGGACGAGCAGTACTTC. The encoded protein is CASSSKDFAWDEQYF.

This clonotype appeared a few times. The V gene is TRBV3-1, the J gene TRBJ2-4; D gene uncertain. Trimming left V 2 bases short and J 8 bases short, with 13 bases between. The germline CDR1 and CDR2 sequences are LGHDT and YNNKEL (reference sequence). CDR3 length equals 14 residues. The DNA of the CDR3 is TGTGCCAGCAGCCAAAACGTTCGTCTTGACATTCAGTACTTC. Residues: CASSQNVRLDIQYF.

V gene TRBV28 combines with J gene TRBJ2-7, with D uncertain. Per germline, CDR1 MDHEN and CDR2 SYDVKM. This CDR3 spans 17 amino acids. V lost 3 bases to trimming and J lost 1 base, with 19 bases between them. The CDR3 DNA sequence: TGTGCCAGCAGTTTGGTCTTGGGCAGACCTACTTCCTACGAGCAGTACTTC. Translated: CASSLVLGRPTSYEQYF.

CDR3 in amino acids: CASSSDLTENTEAFF. For the CDR3, the DNA is TGCGCCAGCAGCTCAGATCTAACGGAGAACACTGAAGCTTTCTTT. The rearrangement links TRBV5-1 to TRBJ1-1; the D is unclear. CDR3 length equals 15 residues. Germline V lookup: CDR1 SGHRS, CDR2 YFSETQ. Trimming removed 3 bases at V and 1 base at J, with 13 bases between.

The chain is built from TRBV7-8 and TRBJ2-5, with 10 bases aligning to TRBD2. The J call is doubtful: the DNA matches TRBJ2-1 better. The germline CDR1 and CDR2 sequences are SGHVS and FQNEAQ. The CDR3 runs 17 residues. As DNA, the CDR3 is TGTGCCAGCAGCTTATCCTACAGCGGGGGGGCTCAGAATGAGCAGTTCTTC. It is translated as CASSLSYSGGAQNEQFF.

This chain links TRBV29-1 with TRBJ2-5, with 9 positions matching TRBD1. The CDR3 contains 13 residues. J gave up 3 bases and V 6 bases, and 5 bases lay outside the gene matches. Germline V gives CDR1 SQVTM, CDR2 ANQGSEA. CDR3: CSVPGDREETQYF. The DNA for the CDR3 is TGCAGCGTCCCCGGGGACAGGGAAGAGACCCAGTACTTC.

The genes are TRBV20-1 and TRBJ1-1; 12 bases align to TRBD1. CDR1 DFQATT and CDR2 SNEGSKA come from the germline V gene (reference sequence). The CDR3 has 13 amino acids. Trimming took 5 bases from V and 5 from J; bases not matched to a gene: 3. The CDR3 bases are TGCAGTGCTGGGGACAGGGGGCTTACTGAAGCTTTCTTT. Translating gives CSAGDRGLTEAFF.

This clonotype was found a few times. This chain connects TRBV29-1 to TRBJ2-7; 9 bases are a match to TRBD2. Germline V lookup: CDR1 SQVTM, CDR2 ANQGSEA. Losses at the gene ends were 4 bases for V and 3 bases for J; bases not matched to a gene: 7. This CDR3 is 14 amino acids long. The CDR3 DNA sequence: TGCAGCGTTGCCCCGAGACTAGCGGACTACGAGCAGTACTTC. Amino acid sequence: CSVAPRLADYEQYF.

The sample holds a few counts of this clonotype. The rearrangement joins TRBV29-1 to TRBJ1-2; D remains unclear. The CDR3 consists of 14 residues. CDR1 SQVTM and CDR2 ANQGSEA come from the germline V gene. Deletions cut 3 bases from V and 3 bases from J, with 14 bases between. CDR3 in amino acids: CSVEGPEGDYGYTF. The CDR3 region has the DNA TGCAGCGTTGAGGGTCCAGAAGGAGACTATGGCTACACCTTC. Full variable domain (missing parts from reference TRBV29-1 and TRBJ1-2): SAVISQKPSRDICQRGTSLTIQCQVDSQVTMMFWYRQQPGQSLTLIATANQGSEATYESGFVIDKFPISRPNLTFSTLTVSNMSPEDSSIYLCSVEGPEGDYGYTFGSGTRLTVV.

The rearrangement uses TRBV4-3 and TRBJ2-5; 8 bases align to TRBD2. Looked up from germline, CDR1 is LGHNA and CDR2 is YSLEER. CDR3 size: 15 residues. V shed 5 bases, J shed 2 bases, and the junction held 7 bases outside the gene matches. The CDR3 reads CASSIVPGGQETQYF. CDR3 coding DNA: TGCGCCAGCAGCATCGTCCCGGGAGGGCAAGAGACCCAGTACTTC.

Concerning this clonotype: The junction does not match germline at one end; this may be a read error. V gene TRBV29-1 combines with J gene TRBJ2-5; D call uncertain. Germline-derived CDR1 and CDR2 are SQVTM and ANQGSEA. This CDR3 contains 14 residues. CDR3 loop: CSVEDREGFPLGFF. CDR3 bases: TGCAGCGTTGAAGATCGTGAAGGCTTCCCCCTGGGGTTCTTC. Full variable domain (remainder filled in from reference TRBV29-1 and TRBJ2-5): SAVISQKPSRDICQRGTSLTIQCQVDSQVTMMFWYRQQPGQSLTLIATANQGSEATYESGFVIDKFPISRPNLTFSTLTVSNMSPEDSSIYLCSVEDREGFPLGFFGPGTRLLVL.